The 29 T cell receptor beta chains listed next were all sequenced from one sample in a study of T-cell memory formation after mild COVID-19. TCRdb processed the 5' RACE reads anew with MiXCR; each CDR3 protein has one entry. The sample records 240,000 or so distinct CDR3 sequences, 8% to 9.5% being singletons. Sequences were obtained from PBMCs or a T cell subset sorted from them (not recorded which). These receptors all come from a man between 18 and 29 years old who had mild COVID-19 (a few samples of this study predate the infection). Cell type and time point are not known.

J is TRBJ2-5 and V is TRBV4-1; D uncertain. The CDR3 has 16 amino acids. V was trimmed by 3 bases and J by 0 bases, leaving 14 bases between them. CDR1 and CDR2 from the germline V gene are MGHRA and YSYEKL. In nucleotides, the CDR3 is TGCGCCAGCAGCCACGAGGTAGGGCAGGACCAAGAGACCCAGTACTTC. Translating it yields CASSHEVGQDQETQYF.

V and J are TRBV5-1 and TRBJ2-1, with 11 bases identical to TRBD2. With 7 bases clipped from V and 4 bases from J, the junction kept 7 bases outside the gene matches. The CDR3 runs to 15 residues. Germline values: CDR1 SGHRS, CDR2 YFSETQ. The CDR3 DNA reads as TGCGCCAGCGGTAATAGCGGGGGGGCTTACAATGAGCAGTTCTTC. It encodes CASGNSGGAYNEQFF.

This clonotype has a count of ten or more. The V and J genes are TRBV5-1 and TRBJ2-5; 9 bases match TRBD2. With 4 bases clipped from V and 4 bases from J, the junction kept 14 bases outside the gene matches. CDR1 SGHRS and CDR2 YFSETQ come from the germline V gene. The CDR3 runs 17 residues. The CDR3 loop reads CASSLLGGGVGRETQYF. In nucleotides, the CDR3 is TGCGCCAGCAGCCTTCTGGGCGGGGGGGTCGGAAGAGAGACCCAGTACTTC.

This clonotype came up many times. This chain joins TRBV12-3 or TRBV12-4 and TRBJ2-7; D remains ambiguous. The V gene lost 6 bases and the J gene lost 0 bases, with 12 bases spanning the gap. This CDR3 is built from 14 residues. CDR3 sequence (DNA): TGTGCCAGCAGAGAGAGCTCAAGCTCCTACGAGCAGTACTTC. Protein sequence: CASRESSSSYEQYF.

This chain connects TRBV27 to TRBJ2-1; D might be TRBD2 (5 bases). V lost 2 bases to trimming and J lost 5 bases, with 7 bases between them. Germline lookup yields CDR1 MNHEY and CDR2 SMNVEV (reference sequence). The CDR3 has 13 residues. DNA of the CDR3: TGTGCCAGCAGTTTAGTCGGGGACAATGAGCAGTTCTTC. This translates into CASSLVGDNEQFF.

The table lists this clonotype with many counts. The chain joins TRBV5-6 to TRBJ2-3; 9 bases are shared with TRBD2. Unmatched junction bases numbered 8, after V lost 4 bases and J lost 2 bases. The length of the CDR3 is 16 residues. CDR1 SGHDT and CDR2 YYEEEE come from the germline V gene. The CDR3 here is CASSLRLAGTTDTQYF. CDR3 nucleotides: TGTGCCAGCAGCCTGAGGCTAGCGGGGACCACAGATACGCAGTATTTT. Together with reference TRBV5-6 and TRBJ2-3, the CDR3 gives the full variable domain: DAGVTQSPTHLIKTRGQQVTLRCSPKSGHDTVSWYQQALGQGPQFIFQYYEEEERQRGNFPDRFSGHQFPNYSSELNVNALLLGDSALYLCASSLRLAGTTDTQYFGPGTRLTVL.

In nucleotides, the CDR3 is TGTGCCACCAGTGATCCGACAGGGGGAACAGATACGCAGTATTTT. Translating it yields CATSDPTGGTDTQYF. The rearrangement uses TRBV24-1 and TRBJ2-3; TRBD1 matches at 9 bases. V lost 3 bases to trimming and J lost 3 bases; unmatched junction nucleotides: 3. The germline V gene encodes CDR1 KGHDR and CDR2 SFDVKD. This CDR3 has 15 amino acids.

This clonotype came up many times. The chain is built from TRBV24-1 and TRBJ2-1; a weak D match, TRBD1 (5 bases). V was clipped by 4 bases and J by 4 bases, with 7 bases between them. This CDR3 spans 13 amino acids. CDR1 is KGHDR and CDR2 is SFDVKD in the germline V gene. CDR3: CATSESGYNEQFF. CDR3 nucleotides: TGTGCCACCAGTGAGTCAGGGTACAATGAGCAGTTCTTC.

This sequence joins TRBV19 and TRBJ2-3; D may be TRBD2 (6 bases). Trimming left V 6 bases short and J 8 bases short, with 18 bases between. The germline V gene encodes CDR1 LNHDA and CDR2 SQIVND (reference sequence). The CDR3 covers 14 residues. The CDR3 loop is CASSAGPPGSTQYF. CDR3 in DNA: TGTGCCAGTAGCGCGGGACCCCCTGGGAGTACGCAGTATTTT. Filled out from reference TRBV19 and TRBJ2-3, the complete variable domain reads DGGITQSPKYLFRKEGQNVTLSCEQNLNHDAMYWYRQDPGQGLRLIYYSQIVNDFQKGDIAEGYSVSREKKESFPLTVTSAQKNPTAFYLCASSAGPPGSTQYFGPGTRLTVL.

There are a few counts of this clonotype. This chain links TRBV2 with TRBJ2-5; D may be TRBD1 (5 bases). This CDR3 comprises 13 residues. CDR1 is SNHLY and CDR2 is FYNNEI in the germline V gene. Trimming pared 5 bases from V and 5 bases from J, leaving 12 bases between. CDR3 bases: TGTGCCAGCAGTCGACAGTTGGGGGAGACCCAGTACTTC. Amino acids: CASSRQLGETQYF.

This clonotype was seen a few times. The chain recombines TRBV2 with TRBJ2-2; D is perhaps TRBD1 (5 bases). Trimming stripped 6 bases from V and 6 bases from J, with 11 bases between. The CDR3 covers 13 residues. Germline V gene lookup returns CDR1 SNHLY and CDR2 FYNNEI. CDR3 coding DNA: TGTGCCAGCAGAGGGGTAGCAGCCGGGGAGCTGTTTTTT. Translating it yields CASRGVAAGELFF.

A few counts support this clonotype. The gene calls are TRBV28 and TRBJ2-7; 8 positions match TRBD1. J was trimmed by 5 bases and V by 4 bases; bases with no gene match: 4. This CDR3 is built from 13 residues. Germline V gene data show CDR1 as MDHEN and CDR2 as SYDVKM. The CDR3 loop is CASSSQGAHEQYV. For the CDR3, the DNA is TGTGCCAGCAGTTCCCAGGGGGCCCACGAGCAGTACGTC.

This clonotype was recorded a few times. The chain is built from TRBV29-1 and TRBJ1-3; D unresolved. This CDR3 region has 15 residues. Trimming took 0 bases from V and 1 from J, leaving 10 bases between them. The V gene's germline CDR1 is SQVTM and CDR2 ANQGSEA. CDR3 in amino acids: CSVEEALRSGNTIYF. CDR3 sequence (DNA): TGCAGCGTTGAAGAGGCCCTTAGGTCTGGAAACACCATATATTTT. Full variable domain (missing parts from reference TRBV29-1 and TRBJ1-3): SAVISQKPSRDICQRGTSLTIQCQVDSQVTMMFWYRQQPGQSLTLIATANQGSEATYESGFVIDKFPISRPNLTFSTLTVSNMSPEDSSIYLCSVEEALRSGNTIYFGEGSWLTVV.

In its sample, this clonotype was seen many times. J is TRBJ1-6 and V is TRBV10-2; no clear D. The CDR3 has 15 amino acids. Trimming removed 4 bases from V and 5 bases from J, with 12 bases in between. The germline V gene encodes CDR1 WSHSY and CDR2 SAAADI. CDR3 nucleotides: TGCGCCAGCAGTGTTCTTGCACCCAATAATTCACCCCTCCACTTT. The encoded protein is CASSVLAPNNSPLHF.

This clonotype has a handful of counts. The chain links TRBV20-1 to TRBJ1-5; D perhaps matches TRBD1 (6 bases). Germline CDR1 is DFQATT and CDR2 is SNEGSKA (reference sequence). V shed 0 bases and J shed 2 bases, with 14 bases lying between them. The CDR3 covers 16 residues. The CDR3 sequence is CSARDLGGGGNQPQHF. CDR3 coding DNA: TGCAGTGCTAGAGATCTAGGGGGAGGGGGCAATCAGCCCCAGCATTTT.

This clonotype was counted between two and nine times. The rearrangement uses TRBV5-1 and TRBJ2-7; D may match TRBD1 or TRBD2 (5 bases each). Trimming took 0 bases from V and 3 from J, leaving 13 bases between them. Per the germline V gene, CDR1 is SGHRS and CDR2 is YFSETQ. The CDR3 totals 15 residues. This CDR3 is CASSLVWGNGYEQYF. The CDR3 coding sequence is TGCGCCAGCAGCTTGGTTTGGGGGAACGGCTACGAGCAGTACTTC.

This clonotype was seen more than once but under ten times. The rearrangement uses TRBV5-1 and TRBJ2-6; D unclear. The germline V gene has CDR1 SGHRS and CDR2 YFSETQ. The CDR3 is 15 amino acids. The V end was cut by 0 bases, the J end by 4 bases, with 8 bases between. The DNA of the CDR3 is TGCGCCAGCAGCTTGGGGTCTCCGGGGGCCAACGTCCTGACTTTC. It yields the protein CASSLGSPGANVLTF.

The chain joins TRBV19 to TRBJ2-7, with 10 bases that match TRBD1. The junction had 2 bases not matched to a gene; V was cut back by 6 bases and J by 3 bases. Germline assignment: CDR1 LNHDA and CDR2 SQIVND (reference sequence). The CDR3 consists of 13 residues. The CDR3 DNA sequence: TGTGCCAGTAGCGACAGGGGGCTCTACGAGCAGTACTTC. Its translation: CASSDRGLYEQYF.

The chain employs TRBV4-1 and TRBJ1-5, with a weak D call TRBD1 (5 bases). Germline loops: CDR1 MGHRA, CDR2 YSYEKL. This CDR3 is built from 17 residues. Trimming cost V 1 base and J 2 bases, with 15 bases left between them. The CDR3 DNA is TGCGCCAGCAGCCAAGTGGGGGGGGGTTTAGGCAATCAGCCCCAGCATTTT. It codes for CASSQVGGGLGNQPQHF.

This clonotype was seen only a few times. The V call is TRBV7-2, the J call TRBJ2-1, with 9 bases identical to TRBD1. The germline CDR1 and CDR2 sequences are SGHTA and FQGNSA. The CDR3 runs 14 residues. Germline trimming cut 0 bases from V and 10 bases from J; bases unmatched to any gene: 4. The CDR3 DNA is TGTGCCAGCAGCTTAGCCGGACAGGGGACGGAGCAGTTCTTC. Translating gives CASSLAGQGTEQFF.

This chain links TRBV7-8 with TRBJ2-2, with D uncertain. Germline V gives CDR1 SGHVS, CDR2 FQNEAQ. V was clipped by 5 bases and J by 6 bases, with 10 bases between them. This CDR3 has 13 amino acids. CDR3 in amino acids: CASSPFAAGELFF. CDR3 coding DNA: TGTGCCAGCAGCCCATTCGCGGCCGGGGAGCTGTTTTTT.

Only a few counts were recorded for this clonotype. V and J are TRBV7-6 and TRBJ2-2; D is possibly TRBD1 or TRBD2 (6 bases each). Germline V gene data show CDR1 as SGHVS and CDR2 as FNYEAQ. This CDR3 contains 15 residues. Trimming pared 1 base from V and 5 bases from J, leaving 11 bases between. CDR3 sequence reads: CASSLGRGDTGELFF. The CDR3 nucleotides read TGTGCCAGCAGCTTAGGAAGGGGGGATACCGGGGAGCTGTTTTTT.

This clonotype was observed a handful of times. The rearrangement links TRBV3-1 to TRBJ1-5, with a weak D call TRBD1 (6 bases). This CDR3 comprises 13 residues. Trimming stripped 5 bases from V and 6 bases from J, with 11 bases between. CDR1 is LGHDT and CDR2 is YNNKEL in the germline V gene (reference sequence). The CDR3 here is CASSWGGFQPQHF. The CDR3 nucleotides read TGTGCCAGCAGCTGGGGGGGCTTTCAGCCCCAGCATTTT.

Written as DNA, the CDR3 is TGTGCCTGGAGTCTTGAAGTAGGAGGACTCGCGAATGAAAAACTGTTTTTT. It translates to CAWSLEVGGLANEKLFF. This chain links TRBV30 with TRBJ1-4; no reliable D call. The germline V and J ends were trimmed by 2 bases and 5 bases, with 21 bases remaining between them. The CDR3 spans 17 residues. CDR1 and CDR2 from the germline V gene are GTSNPN and SVGIG (reference sequence).

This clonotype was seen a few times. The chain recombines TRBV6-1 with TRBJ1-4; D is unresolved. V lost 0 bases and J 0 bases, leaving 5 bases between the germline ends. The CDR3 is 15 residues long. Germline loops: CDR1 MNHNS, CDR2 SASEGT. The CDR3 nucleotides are TGTGCCAGCAGTGAAGCGCAGGCAACTAATGAAAAACTGTTTTTT. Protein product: CASSEAQATNEKLFF.

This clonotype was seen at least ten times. In DNA, the CDR3 is TGTGCCAGCAGCTTAGTACCGTTTGGCACAGATACGCAGTATTTT. Its protein is CASSLVPFGTDTQYF. The chain is built from TRBV7-2 and TRBJ2-3; D is unresolved. Trimming removed 1 base at V and 1 base at J, with 9 bases between. Germline loops: CDR1 SGHTA, CDR2 FQGNSA. The CDR3 has 15 residues.

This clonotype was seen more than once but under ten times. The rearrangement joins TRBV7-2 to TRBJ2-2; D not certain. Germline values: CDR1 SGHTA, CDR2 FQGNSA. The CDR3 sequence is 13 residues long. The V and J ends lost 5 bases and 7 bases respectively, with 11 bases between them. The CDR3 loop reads CASSTNYLGELFF. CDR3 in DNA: TGTGCCAGCAGCACTAACTACCTCGGGGAGCTGTTTTTT.

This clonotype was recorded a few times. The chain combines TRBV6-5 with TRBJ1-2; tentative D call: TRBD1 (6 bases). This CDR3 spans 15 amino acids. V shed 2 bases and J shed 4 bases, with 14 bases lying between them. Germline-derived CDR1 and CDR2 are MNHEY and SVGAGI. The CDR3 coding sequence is TGTGCCAGCAGTTACCGGGGGGCACTAGGCTATGGCTACACCTTC. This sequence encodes CASSYRGALGYGYTF.

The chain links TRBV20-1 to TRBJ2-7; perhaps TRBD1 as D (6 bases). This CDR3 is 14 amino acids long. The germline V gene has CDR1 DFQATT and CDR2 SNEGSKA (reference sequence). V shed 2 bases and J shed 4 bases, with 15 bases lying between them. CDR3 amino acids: CSARPQGPVYEQYV. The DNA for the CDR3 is TGCAGTGCTAGACCACAGGGTCCCGTTTACGAGCAGTACGTC.